This TCR beta chain derives from a study of blood T cell repertoires in COVID-19. Study-level information: Sites in the United States, Italy and Spain provided acute and convalescent COVID-19 samples.

Only in-frame clones appear in the TCRdb table, and some are missing; sequencing was by immunoSEQ multiplex PCR. Of fewer than 350,000 clones listed, roughly 89% were seen once; the top ten hold roughly 5.1%. V lost 0 bases, J lost 6 bases, and 14 bases lay in between. Germline lookup yields CDR1 KGHDR and CDR2 SFDVKD. The CDR3 is 16 residues long. Source material: peripheral blood. The TCR originated in a man aged 40-55 years with acute or convalescent COVID-19. The gene calls are TRBV24-1 and TRBJ2-1; D possibly corresponds to TRBD2 (6 bases). The CDR3 bases are TGTGCCACCAGTGATTTGTCGGGGGAACGGTCCAATGAGCAGTTCTTC. This gives the protein CATSDLSGERSNEQFF.